This TCR beta chain stems from a study of blood T cell repertoires in COVID-19 (dated by TCRdb to 2018 to 2020). For context, the study as a whole: Samples covering the acute and convalescent phases of COVID-19 were provided by collaborators in the United States, Italy and Spain. The dataset comprised deeply sampled blood TCRbeta repertoires from subjects exposed to, actively infected with, or recovered from COVID-19. Nearly every sample came with metadata listing a de-identified subject ID, COVID-19 status, age in years and sex. The repertoires were released in a freely available public database intended as a resource for research on the immune response to SARS-CoV-2. HLA class I and class II types, where available, came from metadata supplied by the sample provider rather than from assay-based typing. The material from the prospective study consisted of cDNA or gDNA derived from T cells, B-cell-depleted T cells, or PBMCs. Samples came from the ongoing ImmuneRACE study (first 160 participants) plus 1,254 subjects from 6 global collaborators.

To note about this clone: Its antigen specificity is not known. Per-base qualities were not stored, and no clone one base away is much larger.

The germline V gene sets CDR1 to KGHSH and CDR2 to LQKENI. V lost 7 bases and J lost 0 bases; the stretch between them is 9 bases long. From the cysteine up to the phenylalanine, the CDR3 has a length of 13 residues. The only DNA kept is the CDR3, 39 bases in frame from the first base. Summary of the overall study and its limitations: The quantity of clinical and demographic metadata differed by source and by participant and was supplied without curation.

TCRbeta CDR3 regions were amplified from genomic DNA using the immunoSEQ Assay, a bias-controlled multiplex PCR. Turning to the authors' computational methods: The number of nucleated cells in each sample was estimated from the amplification of reference gene primers within the assay. Sequence reads were collapsed and filtered to measure the absolute abundance of every unique TCRbeta CDR3 rearrangement. For each sample, productive Simpson clonality was calculated as the square root of Simpson's diversity index over productive rearrangements. Entries here come from immuneACCESS through TCRdb and include only in-frame sequences with V and J called. Some clones fail to appear in such tables; in the studies checked, an unresolved V gene covers under half of the shortfall, and the cause of the remainder is unknown. The V and J calls and clone size are taken from that table; D and trimming were inferred from the DNA. This sample holds 150,000 to 200,000 clones; about 86% were observed only once. The ten largest clonotypes hold around 19% of the sample.

The collaborating institutions used their own protocols to collect whole blood in K2EDTA tubes. For TCRbeta analysis, collaborators shipped samples as frozen whole blood, isolated PBMCs, or DNA extracted from either of those sample types. The sequence was collected from a woman of 80 years or more with acute or convalescent COVID-19. Sequenced input: peripheral blood. The chain couples TRBV18 to TRBJ1-1; the D gene is not confidently resolved. The CDR3 protein is CASLTNVNTEAFF. Read as DNA, the sequence is TGTGCCAGCTTAACTAATGTGAACACTGAAGCTTTCTTT.